This T cell receptor beta chain was sequenced in a study of cytomegalovirus exposure and HLA in healthy donors listed by TCRdb under 2017. Turning to the overall study: A later analysis indicated that the roughly 130 validation repertoires were generated on the platform also employed for the 666 repertoires of the first cohort. The study aimed to test whether cataloging public T cell receptors could reveal signatures of past pathogen exposure. A separate validation cohort of roughly 110 different subjects was used in addition to the roughly 670-subject first cohort. High-throughput TCR immunosequencing, statistical association of individual TCRs with disease status, and machine learning were combined to predict cytomegalovirus infection status. Overall study results and their limits: In vitro tests confirmed that a few of the cytomegalovirus-associated TCR beta chains recognize cytomegalovirus antigens. The validation cohort had no HLA typing available for a later analysis, so co-occurrence within that cohort was assessed over all 120 or so repertoires. The classifier was reported to diagnose cytomegalovirus status with high specificity and sensitivity in both the original and validation cohorts. The authors suggested that the approach could potentially be extended to other disease states and immunological phenotypes. Most TCR sequences were observed very rarely across donors, whereas some public TCRs were present in many individuals. In a later analysis, TCRs clustered in the first cohort were found to also tend to co-occur in the 110 or so validation repertoires, with about 93% of cluster scores above 0. A total of fewer than 200 TCR beta chains were listed by the study as associated with cytomegalovirus.

Per the germline V gene, SGDLS is the CDR1 and YYNGEE is the CDR2. From the cysteine up to the phenylalanine, the CDR3 has a length of 14 residues. Only the CDR3 region is kept as DNA, spanning 42 bases read in frame from base 1. Between the V and J ends, shortened by 4 bases and 4 bases respectively, the junction contains 13 bases. A note on this clone: Its antigen is unknown. No qualities accompany the bases; no much larger clone lies one base away.

The donors belonged to the validation cohort of approximately 130 subjects, which was separate from the roughly 680-subject first cohort. The library was obtained by the immunoSEQ multiplex PCR assay. Regarding the original processing steps: A statistical classification framework was built to diagnose cytomegalovirus status from the catalog of TCR beta chain sequences. This is the immuneACCESS table as TCRdb keeps it, with only in-frame sequences that have V and J called. A part of the clones is gone; compared with another copy, unresolved V genes explain less than half, and the rest is unexplained. That table furnishes V, J and clone size, whereas the DNA furnished D and trimming. The sample table records roughly 260,000 clones; around 90% of these occur just once. 0.3% to 0.4% of the sample goes to the ten largest clones.

The chain is made from TRBV9 and TRBJ2-3; TRBD1 is a weak D gene call, 6 bases matching. The sequence was collected from a woman aged 18-29 years in good health and CMV-seronegative. The sequenced sample consisted of PBMCs. This receptor has the CDR3 CASSYQGNPDTQYF. The nucleotide sequence is given as TGTGCCAGCAGCTACCAGGGGAACCCAGATACGCAGTATTTT. The reference TRBV9 and TRBJ2-3 proteins fill in what lies around the CDR3, so the full variable domain reads DSGVTQTPKHLITATGQRVTLRCSPRSGDLSVYWYQQSLDQGLQFLIQYYNGEERAKGNILERFSAQQFPDLHSELNLSSLELGDSALYFCASSYQGNPDTQYFGPGTRLTVL.